This TCR beta chain emerged from a study of cytotoxic CD8 clonotypes in ibrutinib-treated CLL (TCRdb year 2021). Broadly, across the study: The cohort included around 16 treatment-naive and some twelve relapsed/refractory patients; roughly 17 were IGHV unmutated. Responses were partial in 24 patients and complete in 2; after median around 66 months follow-up, some 15 stayed in remission and about twelve progressed. Samples at response were collected after a median of roughly 13 months of treatment, with a range of about 6 to 40 months. An average of 255,043 productive templates and tens of thousands of productive rearrangements was obtained per sample. Of the approximately 90 people in the trial, approximately 24 had longitudinal samples available. Cryopreserved peripheral blood mononuclear cells were collected at three points: before therapy, at response, and at either sustained remission or disease progression. Patients were still on ibrutinib when every remission and progressive disease sample was collected. Paper-wide results and their limitations: Public clonotypes were rare and either shrank or stayed stable during treatment, and the rise in clonality at ibrutinib response reflected expansion of private clonotypes. Baseline clonality was found to be higher than that of age-matched healthy donors and was strongly correlated with circulating CD8+ T-cell counts. Sampling times were not matched between patients in sustained remission and patients whose disease was progressing, and lymph node repertoires were not examined. Clonality rose at ibrutinib response, remained stable during sustained remission, and dropped back toward baseline at progression.

This specimen's time point label, interpreted: roughly 25 months on ibrutinib. Approximately 2 micrograms of genomic DNA were extracted from cryopreserved PBMCs for TCR beta library preparation. Longitudinal blood samples from CLL patients receiving ibrutinib monotherapy were subjected to high-throughput TCR beta sequencing. Patients were enrolled in a phase 2 open-label single-center ibrutinib monotherapy trial. Remarks on this clone: What this receptor recognizes is not known. The input lacks base qualities; no much larger clone sits a single base away.

Each clonotype received, on average, approximately 9.9x coverage in deep resolution sequencing performed on a MiSeq, where the target depth lay between 1 in 1 million and 1 in 200,000 T cells. The immunoSEQ hsTCRB Kit was used to generate the TCR beta libraries. The study's own analysis went as follows. ImmunoSEQ Data Assistant and ImmunoSEQ Analyzer were used for data analysis, and V, D and J genes were assigned according to IMGT definitions. Clonality, with values ranging from 0 to 1, was calculated as one minus the normalized Shannon entropy of productive rearrangement frequencies. Public clonotype analysis was restricted to overrepresented clonotypes comprising at least 0.05% of each patient's repertoire. Repertoires from 10 to 15 age-matched healthy donors in immuneACCESS were used as clonality controls. The table was pulled from immuneACCESS by TCRdb, which kept in-frame rearrangements only. Such tables lose some clones; where checked, under half of the loss comes from unresolved V genes, and the rest has no known cause. From that table come the V and J calls and clone size; the DNA was used to work out D and trimming. This sample lists roughly 250,000 clones; less than 75% were detected once. Approximately 15% of the sample belongs to the ten largest clones.

The specimen was PBMCs, collected after 24 months of ibrutinib treatment. The sequence was obtained from a human donor with chronic lymphocytic leukemia.

The nucleotide sequence reads TGTGCCAGCAGCTACAGCAACAATCAGCCCCAGCATTTT. This gives the protein CASSYSNNQPQHF. The V gene is TRBV13 and the J gene is TRBJ1-5, with no D gene named confidently. Based on the germline V gene (reference sequence), the CDR1 and CDR2 sequences are PRHDT and FYEKMQ. The CDR3 spans 13 residues, from the cysteine through the phenylalanine. Of all the DNA, just the CDR3 is kept, 39 bases in frame from base 1. V gives up 4 bases and J gives up 3 bases, and the segment between their germline ends measures 7 bases.